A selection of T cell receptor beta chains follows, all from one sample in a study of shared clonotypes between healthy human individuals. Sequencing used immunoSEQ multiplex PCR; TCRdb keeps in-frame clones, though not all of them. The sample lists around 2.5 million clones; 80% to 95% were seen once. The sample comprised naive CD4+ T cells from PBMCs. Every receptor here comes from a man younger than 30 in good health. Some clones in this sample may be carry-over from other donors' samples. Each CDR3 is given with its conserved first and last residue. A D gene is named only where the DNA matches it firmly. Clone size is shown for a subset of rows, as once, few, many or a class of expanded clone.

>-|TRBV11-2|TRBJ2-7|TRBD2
TGTGCCAGCAGCCAGTCGAGCGGGACCTACGAGCAGTACTTC
CASSQSSGTYEQYF
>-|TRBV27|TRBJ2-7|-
TGTGCCAGCAGGCAGGACGGCCGATCGTCTTCCTACGAGCAGTACTTC
CASRQDGRSSSYEQYF
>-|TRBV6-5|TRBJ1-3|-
TGTGCCAGCAGTTACCGCGGAGGCTCTGGAAACACCATATATTTT
CASSYRGGSGNTIYF
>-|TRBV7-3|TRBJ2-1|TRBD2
TGTGCCAGCAGCCGGACTAGCGGGTTCTACAATGAGCAGTTCTTC
CASSRTSGFYNEQFF
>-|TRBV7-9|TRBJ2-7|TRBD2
TGTGCCAGCAGATCACCGACTAGCGGGAGGGACTACGAGCAGTACTTC
CASRSPTSGRDYEQYF
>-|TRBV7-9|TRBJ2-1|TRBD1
TGTGCCAGCAGCCTCACCCGGGACAGCGTTTACAATGAGCAGTTCTTC
CASSLTRDSVYNEQFF
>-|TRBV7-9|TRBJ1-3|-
TGTGCCAGCAGCCCGCTTAACTCTGGAAACACCATATATTTT
CASSPLNSGNTIYF
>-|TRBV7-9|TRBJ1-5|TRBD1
TGTGCCAGCACCGAGGGGGCTTTGGGCAATCAGCCCCAGCATTTT
CASTEGALGNQPQHF
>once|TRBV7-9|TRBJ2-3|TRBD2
TGTGCCAGCAGCTGGGCGCTCGGGACTAGCGGGAGCTCAGATACGCAGTATTTT
CASSWALGTSGSSDTQYF
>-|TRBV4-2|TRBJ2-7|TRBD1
TGTGCCAGCAGCCGAGACAGGGGAGACGAGCAGTACTTC
CASSRDRGDEQYF
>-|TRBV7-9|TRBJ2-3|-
TGTGCCAGCAGCCAAGAGCGAGGCGCAGTCACAGATACGCAGTATTTT
CASSQERGAVTDTQYF
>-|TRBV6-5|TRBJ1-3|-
TGTGCCAGCAGTCCCAGAGGGGCGGCCGGAAACACCATATATTTT
CASSPRGAAGNTIYF
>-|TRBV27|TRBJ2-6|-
TGTGCCAGCCGCAGGGGAGGGTCTGGGGCCAACGTCCTGACTTTC
CASRRGGSGANVLTF
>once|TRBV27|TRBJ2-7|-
TGTGCCAGCAGTTTCACGGGATCCATAGGGGAGCAGTACTTC
CASSFTGSIGEQYF
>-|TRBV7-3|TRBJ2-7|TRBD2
TGTGCCAGCAGCTTAAAGCGGGCTAGCGGATTTTACGAGCAGTACTTC
CASSLKRASGFYEQYF
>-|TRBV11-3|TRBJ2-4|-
TGTGCCAGCAGCTTAGAGGGTAGCCAGTCCAAAAACATTCAGTACTTC
CASSLEGSQSKNIQYF
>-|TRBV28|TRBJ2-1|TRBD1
TGTGCCAGCAGGCGACCCTCTGGACAGGCCGATGAGCAGTTCTTC
CASRRPSGQADEQFF
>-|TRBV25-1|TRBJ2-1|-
TGTGCCAGCAGTGAATTAAGGGGGACCTCCTCCTACAATGAGCAGTTCTTC
CASSELRGTSSYNEQFF
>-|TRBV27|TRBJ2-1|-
TGTGCCAGCAGACTGTGGGGGGGGCAAAATGAGCAGTTCTTC
CASRLWGGQNEQFF
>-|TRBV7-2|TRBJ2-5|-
TGTGCCAGCAGCTTAGACGGGCCAACGCGGCCTTTATCGGCCCAGTACTTC
CASSLDGPTRPLSAQYF
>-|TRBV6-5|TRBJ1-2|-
TGTGCCAGCAGTTACGGGGACGCCAACTATGGCTACACCTTC
CASSYGDANYGYTF
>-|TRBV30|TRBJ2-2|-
TGTGCCTGGAACAGAAACACCGGGGAGCTGTTTTTT
CAWNRNTGELFF
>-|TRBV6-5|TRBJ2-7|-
TGTGCCAGCAGAGCCGGGACTGGCCTTTTGGAGCAGTACTTC
CASRAGTGLLEQYF
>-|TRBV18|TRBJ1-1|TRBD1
TGTGCCAGCTCACGCCGGACAGGGGACACTGGAGCTTTCTTT
CASSRRTGDTGAFF
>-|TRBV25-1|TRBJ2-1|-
TGTGCCAGCAGTCCGGCCTACAATGAGCAGTTCTTC
CASSPAYNEQFF
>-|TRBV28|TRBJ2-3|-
TGTGCCAGCAGTGTGGGCGGGACCGGTACGCAGTATTTT
CASSVGGTGTQYF
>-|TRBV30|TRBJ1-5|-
TGTGCCTGGAGCAGGGAAGTCCAGCCCCAGCATTTT
CAWSREVQPQHF
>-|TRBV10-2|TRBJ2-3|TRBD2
TGCGCCAGCAGTTCTCGGCTAGCGGGAGCCCCAGATACGCAGTATTTT
CASSSRLAGAPDTQYF
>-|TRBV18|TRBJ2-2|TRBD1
TGTGCCAGCTCACGGACAGGCTCGAACACCGGGGAGCTGTTTTTT
CASSRTGSNTGELFF
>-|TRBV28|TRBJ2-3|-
TGTGCCAGCAGAGAAGGATCTCCGGATACGCAGTATTTT
CASREGSPDTQYF
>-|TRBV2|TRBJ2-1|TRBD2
TGTGCCAGAGCCGTCGGACTAGGCGATGAGCAGTTCTTC
CARAVGLGDEQFF
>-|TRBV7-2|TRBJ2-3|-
TGTGCCAGCAGCGTCCTCAGGGGGGGGGACGGAGATACGCAGTATTTT
CASSVLRGGDGDTQYF
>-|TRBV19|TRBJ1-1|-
TGTGCCAGTTCCTTGGGGGGGGCGAACACTGAAGCTTTCTTT
CASSLGGANTEAFF
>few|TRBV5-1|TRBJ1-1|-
TGCGCCAGCAGCTTCGGCCCGGAAGCTTTCTTT
CASSFGPEAFF
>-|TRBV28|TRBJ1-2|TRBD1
TGTGCCAGCAATGTTCCCGGACAGGGTGGGTATGGCTACACCTTC
CASNVPGQGGYGYTF
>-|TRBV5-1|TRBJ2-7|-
TGCGCCAGCAGCCCGCGCCGGGGTAGCTCCTACGAGCAGTACTTC
CASSPRRGSSYEQYF
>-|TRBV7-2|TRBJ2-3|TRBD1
TGTGCCAGCAGCGGACAGGTACATAGCACAGATACGCAGTATTTT
CASSGQVHSTDTQYF
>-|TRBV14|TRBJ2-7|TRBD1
TGTGCCAGCAGCCTACAGGGGGACGAGCAGTACTTC
CASSLQGDEQYF
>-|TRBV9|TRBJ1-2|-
TGTGCCAGCGAGGGGGGACCTAACTATGGCTACACCTTC
CASEGGPNYGYTF
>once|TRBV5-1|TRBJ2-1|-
TGCGCCAGCAGCTTGGTTGGCGGGCCCTACAATGAGCAGTTCTTC
CASSLVGGPYNEQFF
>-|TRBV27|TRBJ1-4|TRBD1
TGTGCCAGCAGAGCCTTAAAACCGGGACAGGGGTACGGAAAACTGTTTTTT
CASRALKPGQGYGKLFF
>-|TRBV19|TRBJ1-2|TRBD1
TGTGCCAGTAGTACTACCGGGACAGGGGTGACTGGCTACACCTTC
CASSTTGTGVTGYTF